This TCR beta chain is drawn from a study of T-cell reconstitution after alpha-beta-depleted transplantation in children. In its sample, this clonotype was seen many times. The target antigen is unknown. Overall study findings and caveats: In some patients, recipient T cells and intrathymic progenitors surviving conditioning explained high day-60 diversity. Expanded graft clones, several hundred of them, were reportedly the source of alpha-beta T cells about two months after transplant. Newly generated T cells supplied most T-cell counts and diversity one year post-transplant.

As it was prepared, the TCRbeta library received unique molecular identifiers. TCRdb analysed the PCR reads with MiXCR anew, one entry per CDR3 protein. Of 55,000 to 85,000 distinct CDR3 sequences listed, roughly 11% are singletons. After removal of 8 bases from V and 6 bases from J, the junction contained 9 bases not matched to a gene. In germline, CDR1 is SNHLY, CDR2 FYNNEI. The CDR3 is 14 residues long. This sequence was found in a boy aged 5-17 years with acute myeloid leukemia, due to receive a stem cell transplant. The sequencing used PBMCs, collected before TCRalphabeta/CD19-depleted stem cell transplant. The chain has TRBV2 and TRBJ2-5, with TRBD1 identical over 10 bases. The CDR3 spells CASDGDRGIQTQYF. For the CDR3, the DNA is TGTGCCAGCGATGGGGACAGGGGAATACAGACCCAGTACTTC.